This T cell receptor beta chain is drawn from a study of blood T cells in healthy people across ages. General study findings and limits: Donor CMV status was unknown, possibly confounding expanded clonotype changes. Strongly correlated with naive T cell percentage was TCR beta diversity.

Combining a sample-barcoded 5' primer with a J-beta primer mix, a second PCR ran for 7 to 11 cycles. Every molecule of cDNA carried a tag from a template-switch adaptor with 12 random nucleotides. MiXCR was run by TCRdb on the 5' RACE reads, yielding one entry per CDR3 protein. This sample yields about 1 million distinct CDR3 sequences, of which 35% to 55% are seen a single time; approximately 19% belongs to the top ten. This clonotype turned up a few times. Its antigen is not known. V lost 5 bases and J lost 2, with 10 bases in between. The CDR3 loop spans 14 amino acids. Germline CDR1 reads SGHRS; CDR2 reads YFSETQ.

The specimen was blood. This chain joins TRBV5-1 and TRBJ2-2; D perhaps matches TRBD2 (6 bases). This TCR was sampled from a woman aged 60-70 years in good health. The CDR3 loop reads CASREGTNTGELFF. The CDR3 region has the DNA TGCGCCAGCAGGGAAGGGACTAACACCGGGGAGCTGTTTTTT.